This entry lists 23 T cell receptor beta chains sequenced from one sample in a study of PD-1 blockade in classical Hodgkin lymphoma. Sequencing used immunoSEQ multiplex PCR; TCRdb keeps in-frame clones, though not all of them. The repertoire holds some 100,000 clones, with roughly 89% as singletons. Autologous stem cell transplantation was followed by relapse in every patient, and brentuximab vedotin exposure varied. The sequencing used peripheral blood mononuclear cells (PBMCs), collected before the second cycle of nivolumab. The receptors come from a human donor with classical Hodgkin lymphoma.

The J gene is TRBJ2-7, the V gene TRBV6-6, with 9 bases identical to TRBD1. The CDR3 is 14 residues long. Germline lookup yields CDR1 MNHNY and CDR2 SVGAGI (reference sequence). The ends lost 6 bases at V and 6 bases at J; junction bases unmatched: 9. The CDR3 region has the DNA TGTGCCAGCAGCCACCGGGACAGGGCACTCGAGCAGTACTTC. Encoded protein: CASSHRDRALEQYF.

This chain links TRBV6-6 with TRBJ2-3; D perhaps matches TRBD1 (6 bases). The CDR3 has 16 residues. V lost 1 base and J lost 5, with 16 bases in between. Germline V gene sequence: CDR1 MNHNY, CDR2 SVGAGI (reference sequence). Here the CDR3 DNA reads TGTGCCAGCAGTTACTTTAGGACAGCCGAGGGAGATACGCAGTATTTT. It yields the protein CASSYFRTAEGDTQYF.

V and J are TRBV10-3 and TRBJ1-2; the D gene is possibly TRBD1 (5 bases). Germline lookup yields CDR1 ENHRY and CDR2 SYGVKD. This CDR3 comprises 15 residues. Trimming took off 2 bases at V and 5 bases at J, with 15 bases between the two ends. Here the CDR3 DNA reads TGTGCCATCAGTGAGAAATCGCAGGGTGGGTATGGCTACACCTTC. This gives the protein CAISEKSQGGYGYTF.

The CDR3 DNA reads as TGTGCCACCAGCAGAGAAGCGTACTCCCAGGGGTCCTACGAGCAGTACTTC. It codes for CATSREAYSQGSYEQYF. The chain recombines TRBV15 with TRBJ2-7; D might be TRBD1 (6 bases). The germline CDR1 and CDR2 sequences are LNHNV and YYDKDF (reference sequence). Trimming took 0 bases from V and 1 from J, leaving 16 bases between them. CDR3 size: 17 residues.

The chain employs TRBV5-4 and TRBJ1-5, with TRBD1 as a possible D gene (5 bases). The V gene's germline CDR1 is SGHNT and CDR2 YYREEE (reference sequence). This CDR3 contains 13 residues. Between the trimmed V and J ends, which lost 0 bases and 8 bases, there was a span of 9 bases. The CDR3 sequence is CASSLGGGEPQHF. The DNA of the CDR3 is TGTGCCAGCAGCTTGGGGGGGGGAGAGCCCCAGCATTTT.

The chain has TRBV6-5 and TRBJ1-1; 7 bases fit TRBD1. The CDR3 consists of 13 residues. J gave up 10 bases and V 6 bases, and 11 bases lay outside the gene matches. CDR1 MNHEY and CDR2 SVGAGI come from the germline V gene. The CDR3 DNA reads TGTGCCAGCAGCCGGGAACCGGGACAGACAGCTTTCTTT. Translated: CASSREPGQTAFF.

The CDR3 nucleotides are TGTGCCAGCAGCCCCCGCGGACAGGGGAATGGCTACACCTTC. This encodes CASSPRGQGNGYTF. V and J are TRBV7-2 and TRBJ1-2; 9 nucleotides agree with TRBD1. The trim removed 5 bases at V and 6 bases at J, leaving 7 bases unmatched. This CDR3 has 14 amino acids. The germline V gene encodes CDR1 SGHTA and CDR2 FQGNSA.

The chain uses TRBV28 and TRBJ2-5, with D possibly TRBD2 on 6 matching bases. From germline, CDR1 is MDHEN and CDR2 SYDVKM. Trimming stripped 7 bases from V and 4 bases from J, with 16 bases between. The length of the CDR3 is 14 residues. CDR3 coding DNA: TGTGCCAGCACCCCCGGGGGAGCGCGAGAGACCCAGTACTTC. Translating it yields CASTPGGARETQYF. Full variable domain (rest looked up from reference TRBV28 and TRBJ2-5): DVKVTQSSRYLVKRTGEKVFLECVQDMDHENMFWYRQDPGLGLRLIYFSYDVKMKEKGDIPEGYSVSREKKERFSLILESASTNQTSMYLCASTPGGARETQYFGPGTRLLVL.

The rearrangement links TRBV30 to TRBJ2-3, with TRBD1 matching 9 bases. Germline CDR1 GTSNPN, CDR2 SVGIG (reference sequence). This CDR3 contains 12 residues. V lost 4 bases to trimming and J lost 11 bases; unmatched junction nucleotides: 7. CDR3 nucleotide sequence: TGTGCCTGGACACAGGGGGCCGGCGGGCAGTATTTT. Its translation is CAWTQGAGGQYF.

This clone appeared a single time. V gene TRBV7-2 combines with J gene TRBJ2-7, with 9 bases aligning to TRBD2. Germline V lookup: CDR1 SGHTA, CDR2 FQGNSA. The CDR3 runs to 15 residues. V shed 5 bases, J shed 3 bases, and the junction held 8 bases outside the gene matches. CDR3 in DNA: TGTGCCAGCAGCCTAGATGGGCGGGGGGGCTACGAGCAGTACTTC. Its translation: CASSLDGRGGYEQYF. The whole variable domain, remainder taken from reference TRBV7-2 and TRBJ2-7, is GAGVSQSPSNKVTEKGKDVELRCDPISGHTALYWYRQSLGQGLEFLIYFQGNSAPDKSGLPSDRFSAERTGGSVSTLTIQRTQQEDSAVYLCASSLDGRGGYEQYFGPGTRLTVT.

J is TRBJ2-1 and V is TRBV28; no reliable D call. The V gene lost 7 bases and the J gene lost 10 bases, with 11 bases spanning the gap. The CDR3 is 11 residues long. The germline V gene encodes CDR1 MDHEN and CDR2 SYDVKM. The chain's CDR3 is CASITYGEQFF. Here the CDR3 DNA reads TGTGCCAGCATTACCTACGGGGAGCAGTTCTTC. Using reference TRBV28 and TRBJ2-1 for the parts outside the CDR3, the full variable domain is DVKVTQSSRYLVKRTGEKVFLECVQDMDHENMFWYRQDPGLGLRLIYFSYDVKMKEKGDIPEGYSVSREKKERFSLILESASTNQTSMYLCASITYGEQFFGPGTRLTVL.

The chain is built from TRBV6-6 and TRBJ2-7, with 9 bases matching TRBD1. The CDR3 runs 15 residues. V gave up 6 bases and J gave up 5 bases; unmatched junction bases: 11. Germline loops: CDR1 MNHNY, CDR2 SVGAGI (reference sequence). CDR3: CASRRSWDRVHEQYF. The CDR3 DNA follows: TGTGCCAGCAGGAGGAGTTGGGACAGGGTGCACGAGCAGTACTTC.

The rearrangement uses TRBV28 and TRBJ2-7, with no clear D. The V end was cut by 7 bases, the J end by 2 bases, with 12 bases between. Germline CDR1 MDHEN, CDR2 SYDVKM. This CDR3 has 13 residues. This CDR3 reads CASIPSGPYEQYF. CDR3 bases: TGTGCCAGCATCCCGTCCGGACCCTACGAGCAGTACTTC.

This rearrangement joins TRBV6-5 to TRBJ1-4, with 7 bases that match TRBD1. The CDR3 extends over 16 amino acids. J gave up 1 base and V 4 bases, and 6 bases lay outside the gene matches. The germline V gene has CDR1 MNHEY and CDR2 SVGAGI. CDR3 DNA: TGTGCCAGCAGTTGGGGGGGACAGCTAACTAATGAAAAACTGTTTTTT. It specifies CASSWGGQLTNEKLFF.

This rearrangement joins TRBV6-5 to TRBJ2-2; the D gene is possibly TRBD2 (5 bases). V was clipped by 8 bases and J by 4 bases, with 17 bases between them. Per germline, CDR1 MNHEY and CDR2 SVGAGI. The length of the CDR3 is 15 residues. The CDR3 sequence is CASARGGPSTGELFF. Here the CDR3 DNA reads TGTGCCAGCGCAAGAGGAGGCCCCAGCACCGGGGAGCTGTTTTTT.

The V call is TRBV19, the J call TRBJ2-5, with D possibly matching TRBD2 (6 bases). Trimming took off 1 base at V and 6 bases at J, with 15 bases between the two ends. Germline-derived CDR1 and CDR2 are LNHDA and SQIVND (reference sequence). CDR3 length: 15 amino acids. In DNA form, the CDR3 reads TGTGCCAGTAGTATAGCGGGGGAAACGGGGAAGACCCAGTACTTC. Its protein product is CASSIAGETGKTQYF.

The chain recombines TRBV11-2 with TRBJ2-5; no clear D gene. Trimming cost V 8 bases and J 2 bases, with 12 bases left between them. The germline V gene encodes CDR1 SGHAT and CDR2 FQNNGV. The CDR3 sequence is 13 residues long. This CDR3 reads CASGAGVQETQYF. The CDR3, as DNA: TGTGCCAGCGGTGCTGGAGTACAAGAGACCCAGTACTTC. Full variable domain (rest looked up from reference TRBV11-2 and TRBJ2-5): EAGVAQSPRYKIIEKRQSVAFWCNPISGHATLYWYQQILGQGPKLLIQFQNNGVVDDSQLPKDRFSAERLKGVDSTLKIQPAKLEDSAVYLCASGAGVQETQYFGPGTRLLVL.

This chain uses TRBV12-5 with TRBJ2-7; D not resolved. V gave up 0 bases and J gave up 3 bases, with 15 bases separating them. Germline V CDR1 and CDR2: LGHNT, FRNRAP. CDR3 size: 16 residues. The CDR3 DNA reads TGTGCTAGTGGTTTGGTACTGGATGGGAACGGCTACGAGCAGTACTTC. It specifies CASGLVLDGNGYEQYF. The full variable domain, with the rest looked up from reference TRBV12-5 and TRBJ2-7, is DARVTQTPRHKVTEMGQEVTMRCQPILGHNTVFWYRQTMMQGLELLAYFRNRAPLDDSGMPKDRFSAEMPDATLATLKIQPSEPRDSAVYFCASGLVLDGNGYEQYFGPGTRLTVT.

J is TRBJ2-2 and V is TRBV6-5; D is ambiguous. V was cut by 0 bases and J by 1 base, with 6 bases left in between. CDR1 is MNHEY and CDR2 is SVGAGI in the germline V gene. The length of the CDR3 is 15 residues. The CDR3 sequence: CASSYSRQNTGELFF. The CDR3 coding sequence is TGTGCCAGCAGTTACTCCCGACAGAACACCGGGGAGCTGTTTTTT.

A note on this clone: At one boundary the junction diverges from the germline segment, which might be a read error. The chain combines TRBV4-2 with TRBJ2-7, with D perhaps TRBD2 (6 bases). Germline CDR1 is LGHNA and CDR2 is YNFKEQ. The CDR3 spans 14 residues. The CDR3 DNA reads as TGTGCCAGCAACCAAGTGGGGGGTACCTACGAGCAGTACTTC. This sequence encodes CASNQVGGTYEQYF.

J is TRBJ2-2 and V is TRBV7-6, with TRBD2 as a possible D gene (6 bases). Germline CDR1 and CDR2: SGHVS and FNYEAQ. With 5 bases removed from V and 5 bases from J, the gap between germline ends came to 15 bases. CDR3 length equals 15 residues. The CDR3 DNA follows: TGTGCCAGCAGCCCGGGTGACGGGGGAACCGGGGAGCTGTTTTTT. The encoded protein is CASSPGDGGTGELFF.

The chain carries TRBV19 and TRBJ2-7; D may be TRBD1 or TRBD2 (6 bases each). Trimming shortened V by 3 bases and J by 2 bases, and 17 bases separated the two germline ends. Germline-derived CDR1 and CDR2 are LNHDA and SQIVND (reference sequence). The CDR3 runs 16 residues. The CDR3 nucleotides read TGTGCCAGTAGTATCCGAGGGGGGTTCACTACCTACGAGCAGTACTTC. Its protein is CASSIRGGFTTYEQYF.

J is TRBJ1-5 and V is TRBV5-6; D is perhaps TRBD1 (5 bases). From germline, CDR1 is SGHDT and CDR2 YYEEEE. Trimming left V 4 bases short and J 4 bases short, with 9 bases between. This CDR3 has 13 residues. CDR3 amino acids: CASSRQRNQPQHF. CDR3 in DNA: TGTGCCAGCAGCCGACAGCGTAATCAGCCCCAGCATTTT.